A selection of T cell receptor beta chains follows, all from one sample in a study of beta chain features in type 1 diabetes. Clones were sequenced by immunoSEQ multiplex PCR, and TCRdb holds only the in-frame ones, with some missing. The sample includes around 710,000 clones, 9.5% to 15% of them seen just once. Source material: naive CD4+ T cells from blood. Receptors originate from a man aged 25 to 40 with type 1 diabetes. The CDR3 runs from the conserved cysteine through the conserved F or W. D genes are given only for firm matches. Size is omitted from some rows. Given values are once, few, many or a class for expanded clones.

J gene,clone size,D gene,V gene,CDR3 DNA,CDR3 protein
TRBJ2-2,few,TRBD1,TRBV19,TGTGCCGCTAGGACAGGGGAGGATGTCGGGGAGCTGTTTTTT,CAARTGEDVGELFF
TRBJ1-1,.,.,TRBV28,TGTGCCAGCAGCTTTCAACCCCAACAGGGAGGAGCTTTCTTT,CASSFQPQQGGAFF
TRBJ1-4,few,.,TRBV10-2,TGCGCCAGCAGGGAAACGGACTATCGGCGTGAAAAACTGTTTTTT,CASRETDYRREKLFF
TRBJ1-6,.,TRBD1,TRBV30,TGTGCCTGGACTCCCGGGACAGGGGGCGATCTTCGTAATTCACCCCTCCACTTT,CAWTPGTGGDLRNSPLHF
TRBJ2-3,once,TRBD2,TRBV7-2,TGTGCCAGCAGCCGAAGAGCGGGGGGCCCCACAGATACGCAGTATTTT,CASSRRAGGPTDTQYF
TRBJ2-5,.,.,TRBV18,TGTGCCAGCTCACCACCGAGTCAGAGACCGAAAGAGACCCAGTACTTC,CASSPPSQRPKETQYF
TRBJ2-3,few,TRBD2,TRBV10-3,TGTGCCATCAGTGGCCAACTAGCGGGGGTGGGAGATACGCAGTATTTT,CAISGQLAGVGDTQYF
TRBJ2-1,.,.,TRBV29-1,TGCAGCGTTGGAGGGGCCCCTGGGAATGAGCAGTTCTTC,CSVGGAPGNEQFF
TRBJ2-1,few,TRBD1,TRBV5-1,TGCGCCAGCAGCTTGGCTGGACAGGGCCCTTACAATGAGCAGTTCTTC,CASSLAGQGPYNEQFF
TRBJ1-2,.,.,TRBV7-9,TGTGCCAGCAGCTTGACGGACAGCCTCTATGGCTACACCTTC,CASSLTDSLYGYTF
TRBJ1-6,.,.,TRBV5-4,TGTGCCAGCGGGCGGGCCCTCCACTTT,CASGRALHF
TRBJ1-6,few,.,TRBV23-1,TGCGCCAGCAGTCAATCGCGACAGATCTATAATTCACCCCTCCACTTT,CASSQSRQIYNSPLHF
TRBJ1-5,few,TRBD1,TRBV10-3,TGTGCCATCAGTGAGTCCGACAGGGGCAGCAATCAGCCCCAGCATTTT,CAISESDRGSNQPQHF
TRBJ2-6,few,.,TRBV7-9,TGTGCCAGCAGCTTAGTGCCCTCTGGGGCCAACGTCCTGACTTTC,CASSLVPSGANVLTF
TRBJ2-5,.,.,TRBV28,TGTGCCAGCAGCCTTAACAATGTGCAGTACTTC,CASSLNNVQYF
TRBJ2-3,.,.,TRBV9,TGTGCCAGCAGCTCTCCAGCGTATACGCAGTATTTT,CASSSPAYTQYF
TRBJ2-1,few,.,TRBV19,TGTGCCAGTAGTATCGAAGGACTGAGCTACAATGAGCAGTTCTTC,CASSIEGLSYNEQFF
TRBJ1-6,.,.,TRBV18,TGTGCCAGCGCTCCGGGGGGGAGTTCACCCCTCCACTTT,CASAPGGSSPLHF
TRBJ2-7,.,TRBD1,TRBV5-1,TGCGCCAGCAGCTTGGGCGGACAGGGTCCCTACGAGCAGTACTTC,CASSLGGQGPYEQYF
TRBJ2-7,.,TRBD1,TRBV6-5,TGTGCCAGCAGTTACGCGACAGGGTACCCCTACGAGCAGTACTTC,CASSYATGYPYEQYF
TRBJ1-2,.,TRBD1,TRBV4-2,TGTGCCAGCAGCCGACAGGGGGAAGCTAACTATGGCTACACCTTC,CASSRQGEANYGYTF
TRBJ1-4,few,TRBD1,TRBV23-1,TGCGCCAGCAGTGACACCACATCGTTAGCTCCAGGGGGAGCCGATGCAACTAATGAAAAACTGTTTTTT,CASSDTTSLAPGGADATNEKLFF